The entry below describes one T cell receptor beta chain. Its antigen is as yet unknown. A read error may explain this, as a much larger clone is one base away. For the second PCR, which ran for about 6 to 11 cycles, a sample-barcoded 5' primer and a J-beta primer mix were used. TCRdb itself ran the 5' RACE reads through MiXCR, one entry per CDR3 protein. The data hold more than 1,400,000 distinct CDR3 sequences, with roughly 45% observed a single time. The donors, all healthy, were Caucasians living in Russia, aged 6 to 90. Researchers collected approximately 9.5 milliliters of peripheral blood from every single donor. This specimen belongs to a study of blood T cells in healthy people across ages. Whole-study findings and limits: The lack of PBMC sorting stopped any conclusive naive versus antigen-experienced comparison.

Sequences were obtained from blood. This clonotype originated in a woman aged 18 to 35 in good health.

CDR3 DNA: TGCGCCAGCAGCAAAGGGGACTCCTACAATGAGCAGTTCTTC. Translating it yields CASSKGDSYNEQFF. V is TRBV5-1 and J is TRBJ2-1; D possibly corresponds to TRBD1 (5 bases). There are 14 residues in the CDR3. V was pared by 4 bases and J by 0 bases, with 8 bases between. CDR1 and CDR2 from the germline V gene are SGHRS and YFSETQ.